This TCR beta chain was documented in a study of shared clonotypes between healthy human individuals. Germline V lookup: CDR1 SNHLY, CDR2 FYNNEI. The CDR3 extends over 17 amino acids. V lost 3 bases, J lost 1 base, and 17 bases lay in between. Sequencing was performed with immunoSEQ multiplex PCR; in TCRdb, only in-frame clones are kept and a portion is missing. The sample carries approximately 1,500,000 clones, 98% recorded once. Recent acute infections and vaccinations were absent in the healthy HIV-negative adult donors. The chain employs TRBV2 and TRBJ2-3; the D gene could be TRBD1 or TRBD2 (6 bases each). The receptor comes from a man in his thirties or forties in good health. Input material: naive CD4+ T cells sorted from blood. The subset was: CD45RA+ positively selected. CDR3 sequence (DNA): TGTGCCAGCAGTGAGCGGGGACACGGAGTCGGCACAGATACGCAGTATTTT. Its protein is CASSERGHGVGTDTQYF.